The source of this TCR beta chain is a study of T cell responses to AZD1222 COVID-19 vaccine. Note on this clone: Its matching antigen is unknown.

Sequencing used immunoSEQ multiplex PCR; TCRdb keeps in-frame clones, though not all of them. The sample contains about 110,000 clones, about 86% of which appear only once. Findings and limits, study-wide: The study sampled repertoires only after the peak T cell response. Of the AZD1222 recipients, only five to seven were seropositive at baseline.

The TCR sequence derives from an adult in good health. Material: peripheral blood, obtained on day 0 of AZD1222 vaccination.

CDR3 nucleotides: TGTGCCAGCAGTGTGCCGGGACTTGGAGATACGCAGTATTTT. Its protein is CASSVPGLGDTQYF. V and J are TRBV9 and TRBJ2-3; D may be TRBD2 (6 bases). Trimming shortened V by 5 bases and J by 5 bases, and 15 bases separated the two germline ends. CDR3 length: 14 amino acids. Germline V gene sequence: CDR1 SGDLS, CDR2 YYNGEE.